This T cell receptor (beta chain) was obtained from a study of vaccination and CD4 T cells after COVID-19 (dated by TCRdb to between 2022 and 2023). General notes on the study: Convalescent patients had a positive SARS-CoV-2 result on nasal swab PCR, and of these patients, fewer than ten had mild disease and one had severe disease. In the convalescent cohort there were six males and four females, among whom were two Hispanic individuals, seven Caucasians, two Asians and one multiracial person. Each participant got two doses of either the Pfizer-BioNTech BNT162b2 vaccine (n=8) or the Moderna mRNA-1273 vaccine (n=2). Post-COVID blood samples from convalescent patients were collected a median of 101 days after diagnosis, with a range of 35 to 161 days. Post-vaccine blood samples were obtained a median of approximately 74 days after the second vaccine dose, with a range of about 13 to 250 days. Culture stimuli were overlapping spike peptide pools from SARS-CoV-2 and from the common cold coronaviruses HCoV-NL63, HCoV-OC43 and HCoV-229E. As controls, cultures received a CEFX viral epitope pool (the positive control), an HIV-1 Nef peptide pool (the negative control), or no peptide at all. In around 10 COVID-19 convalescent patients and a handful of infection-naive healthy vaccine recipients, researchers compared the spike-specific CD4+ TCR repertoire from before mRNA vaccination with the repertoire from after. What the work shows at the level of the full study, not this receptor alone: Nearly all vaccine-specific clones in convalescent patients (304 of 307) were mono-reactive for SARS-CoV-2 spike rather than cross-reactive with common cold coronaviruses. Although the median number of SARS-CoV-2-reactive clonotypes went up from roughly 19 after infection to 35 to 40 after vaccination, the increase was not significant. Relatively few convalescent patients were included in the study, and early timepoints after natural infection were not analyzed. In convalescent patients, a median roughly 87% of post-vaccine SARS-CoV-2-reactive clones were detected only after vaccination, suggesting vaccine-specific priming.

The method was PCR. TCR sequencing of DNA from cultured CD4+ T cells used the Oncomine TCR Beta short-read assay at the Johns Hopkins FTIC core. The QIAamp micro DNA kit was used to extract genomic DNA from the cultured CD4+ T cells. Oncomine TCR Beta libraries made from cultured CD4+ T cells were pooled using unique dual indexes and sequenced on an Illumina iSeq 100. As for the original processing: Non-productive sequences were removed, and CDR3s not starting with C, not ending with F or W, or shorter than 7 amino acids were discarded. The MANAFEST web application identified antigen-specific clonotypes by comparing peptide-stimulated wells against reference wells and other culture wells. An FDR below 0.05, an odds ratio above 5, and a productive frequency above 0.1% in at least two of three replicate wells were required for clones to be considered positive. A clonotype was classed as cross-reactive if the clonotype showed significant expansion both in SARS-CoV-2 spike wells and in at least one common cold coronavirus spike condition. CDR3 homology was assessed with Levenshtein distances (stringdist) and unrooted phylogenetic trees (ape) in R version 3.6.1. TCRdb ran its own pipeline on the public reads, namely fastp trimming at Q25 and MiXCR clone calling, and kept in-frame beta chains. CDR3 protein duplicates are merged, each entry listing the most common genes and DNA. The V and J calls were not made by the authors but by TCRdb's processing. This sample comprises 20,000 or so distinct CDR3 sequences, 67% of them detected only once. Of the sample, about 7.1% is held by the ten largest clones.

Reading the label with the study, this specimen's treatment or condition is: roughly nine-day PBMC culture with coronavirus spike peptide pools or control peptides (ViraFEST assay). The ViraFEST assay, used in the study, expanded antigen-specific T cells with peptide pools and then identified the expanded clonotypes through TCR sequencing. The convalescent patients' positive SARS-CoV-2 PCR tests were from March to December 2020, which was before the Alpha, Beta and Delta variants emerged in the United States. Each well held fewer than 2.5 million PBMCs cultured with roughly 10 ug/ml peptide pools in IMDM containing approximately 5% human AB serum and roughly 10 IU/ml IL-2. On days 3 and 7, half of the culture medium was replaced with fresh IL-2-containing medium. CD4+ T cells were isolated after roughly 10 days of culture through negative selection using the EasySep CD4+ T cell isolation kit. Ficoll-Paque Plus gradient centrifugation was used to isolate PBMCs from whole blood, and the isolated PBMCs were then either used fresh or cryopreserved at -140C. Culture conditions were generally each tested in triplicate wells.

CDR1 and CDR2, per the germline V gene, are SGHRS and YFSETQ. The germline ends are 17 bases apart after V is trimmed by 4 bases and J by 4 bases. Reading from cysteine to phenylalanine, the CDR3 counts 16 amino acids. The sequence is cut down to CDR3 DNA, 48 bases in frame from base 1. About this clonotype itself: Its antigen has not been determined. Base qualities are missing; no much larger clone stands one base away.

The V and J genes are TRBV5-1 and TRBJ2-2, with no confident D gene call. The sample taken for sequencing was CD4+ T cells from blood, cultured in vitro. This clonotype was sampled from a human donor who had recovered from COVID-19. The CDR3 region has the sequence CASSLVYRSGTGELFF. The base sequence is TGCGCCAGCAGCCTTGTGTACCGCTCCGGCACCGGGGAGCTGTTTTTT.